The rows below give T cell receptor beta chains drawn from one sample of a study of blood T cell repertoires in COVID-19. Libraries were prepared by immunoSEQ multiplex PCR; TCRdb keeps only in-frame clonotypes and omits some of them. The sample consists of 170,000 or so clones, around 87% of them appearing once. Sequencing was carried out using PBMCs or T cells enriched from blood (not recorded which). Source of these receptors: a woman aged 45-65 years who had recovered from COVID-19. Each CDR3 is given with its conserved first and last residue. D genes are given only for firm matches. Clone size is shown for a subset of rows, as once, few, many or a class of expanded clone.

V gene	D gene	clone size	J gene	CDR3 DNA	CDR3 protein
TRBV3-1/TRBV3-2	TRBD2	-	TRBJ2-1	TGTGCCAGCAGCCACCCCACGGAACTAGCGGGGGGGCTTGAGCAGTTCTTC	CASSHPTELAGGLEQFF
TRBV9	-	-	TRBJ2-1	TGTGCCAGCAGCGTAGGAGGCAGGGCCAATGAGCAGTTCTTC	CASSVGGRANEQFF
TRBV5-5	TRBD1	-	TRBJ1-1	TGTGCCAGCAGCGCCCGGGACAGGGGGAACACTGAAGCTTTCTTT	CASSARDRGNTEAFF
TRBV7-9	TRBD1	-	TRBJ2-7	TGTGCCAGCAGCCGGACAGGGACCGCATCGTACGAGCAGTACTTC	CASSRTGTASYEQYF
TRBV19	-	-	TRBJ2-7	TGTGCCAGTAGTATTAGGAGCGTGGGCTCCTACGAGCAGTACTTC	CASSIRSVGSYEQYF
TRBV7-2	-	-	TRBJ1-1	TGTGCCAGCAGCTTAGCGACTAACACTGAAGCTTTCTTT	CASSLATNTEAFF
TRBV20-1	-	few	TRBJ1-2	TGCAGTGCTAGTCCTACAGGGATCGGGGGCTACACCTTC	CSASPTGIGGYTF
TRBV7-2	-	once	TRBJ1-4	TGTGCCAGCAGCTTACCTGGGACTCGCCCCCGGGATGAAAAACTGTTTTTT	CASSLPGTRPRDEKLFF
TRBV7-8	-	-	TRBJ1-2	TGTGCCTCTCAGGACAGCCGAGGCTACACCTTC	CASQDSRGYTF
TRBV19	-	-	TRBJ1-3	TGTGCCAGTAGTATCCCGACAGGCATCTCTGGAAACACCATATATTTT	CASSIPTGISGNTIYF
TRBV7-2	-	-	TRBJ2-3	TGTGCCAGCAGCTTAAGGTCGGCTAGCGGCACAGATACGCAGTATTTT	CASSLRSASGTDTQYF
TRBV5-5	-	-	TRBJ2-1	TGTGCCAGCAGCGGGGTCGGGGAGGCTGAGCAGTTCTTC	CASSGVGEAEQFF
TRBV3-1/TRBV3-2	TRBD1	-	TRBJ2-3	TGTGCCAGCAGCCCCTCGGACAGGTTCACAGATACGCAGTATTTT	CASSPSDRFTDTQYF
TRBV7-6	-	once	TRBJ1-4	TGTGCCAGCAGCTCCTATAGGACAAAGAAGGATGAAAAACTGTTTTTT	CASSSYRTKKDEKLFF
TRBV2	TRBD2	once	TRBJ2-3	TGTGCCAGCAGTTTTGAGCGGGGCAGCACAGATACGCAGTATTTT	CASSFERGSTDTQYF
TRBV4-2	-	-	TRBJ1-1	TGTGCCAGCAGCCACGGCAGGGGAGAAGCTTTCTTT	CASSHGRGEAFF
TRBV11-3	TRBD2	-	TRBJ2-1	TGTGCCAGCAGCCTGGCTGGACTAGCGGGGAGTGGTGAGCAGTTCTTC	CASSLAGLAGSGEQFF
TRBV10-3	TRBD2	-	TRBJ2-3	TGTGCCATCACTAGCGGAGCATTAGATACGCAGTATTTT	CAITSGALDTQYF
TRBV7-8	TRBD2	-	TRBJ2-7	TGTGCCAGCAGCACTGGGACTAGCGGGGCCTCGGGGGAGCAGTACTTC	CASSTGTSGASGEQYF
TRBV4-3	-	-	TRBJ1-3	TGCGCCAGCAGCGTTAACAGTTACTCTGGAAACACCATATATTTT	CASSVNSYSGNTIYF
TRBV11-3	-	-	TRBJ1-1	TGTGCCAGCAGTCCCCGGACAGAAACTGAAGCTTTCTTT	CASSPRTETEAFF
TRBV11-3	-	-	TRBJ2-7	TGTGCCAGCAGCTTAGTAGACGGGAAGGCCCACGAGCAGTACTTC	CASSLVDGKAHEQYF
TRBV15	-	-	TRBJ2-7	TGTGCCACCAGCCCCCGGACAGACTACGAGCAGTACTTC	CATSPRTDYEQYF
TRBV2	TRBD1	-	TRBJ2-1	TGTGCCAGCAGTGAAAACCGACAGGGGTGGAATGAGCAGTTCTTC	CASSENRQGWNEQFF
TRBV19	-	-	TRBJ2-5	TGTGCCAGTAGTATAGCTTTGGGGCAGAAAGAGACCCAGTACTTC	CASSIALGQKETQYF
TRBV7-9	-	-	TRBJ1-2	TGTGCCAGCAGCTTGGGGCAGGGATATGGCTACACCTTC	CASSLGQGYGYTF
TRBV5-8	TRBD1	-	TRBJ2-2	TGTGCCAGCAGCTTTGATTTTAGCAGGGGGAGCACCGGGGAGCTGTTTTTT	CASSFDFSRGSTGELFF
TRBV6-5	TRBD1	-	TRBJ1-4	TGTGCCAGCAGGAGGAACAGGGGGCAAGAAAAACTGTTTTTT	CASRRNRGQEKLFF
TRBV7-3	TRBD2	-	TRBJ2-3	TGTGCCAGTATAGCGGGGACCCCCACAGATACGCAGTATTTT	CASIAGTPTDTQYF
TRBV7-2	-	-	TRBJ1-4	TGTGCCAGCAGCTTCAGACAGGCGTTGGGTGAAAAACTGTTTTTT	CASSFRQALGEKLFF
TRBV27	TRBD1	once	TRBJ2-1	TGTGCCAGCAGCGACAGGGTTGATGAGCAGTTCTTC	CASSDRVDEQFF
TRBV3-1/TRBV3-2	-	-	TRBJ1-1	TGTGCCAGCAGCCAAAACCTTTGGGGAGGGACTGAAGCTTTCTTT	CASSQNLWGGTEAFF
TRBV7-9	TRBD2	-	TRBJ2-5	TGTGCCAGCAGCCCTGGACTAGCGGGGGGTGGGGAGACCCAGTACTTC	CASSPGLAGGGETQYF
TRBV6-5	-	few	TRBJ1-5	TGTGCCAGCAGTCGACAGGAAGGAGGCAATCAGCCCCAGCATTTT	CASSRQEGGNQPQHF
TRBV18	TRBD1	-	TRBJ2-5	TGTGCCAGCTCACCCTTGGGACAGCACCAAGAGACCCAGTACTTC	CASSPLGQHQETQYF
TRBV7-2	TRBD1	-	TRBJ1-5	TGTGCCAGCAGCTCAAAAGATACAAACGGGGACAGGGCGAAGCATTTT	CASSSKDTNGDRAKHF
TRBV10-3	TRBD1	-	TRBJ2-1	TGTGCCATCAGTGCCCCCGACAGGGGTGTAAACAATGAGCAGTTCTTC	CAISAPDRGVNNEQFF
TRBV2	-	-	TRBJ2-3	TGTGCCAGCAAGGATCTCGTTCGCAGGCAGATCACAGATACGCAGTATTTT	CASKDLVRRQITDTQYF
TRBV9	TRBD2	-	TRBJ2-3	TGTGCCAGCAGCGTAGCTACGCGGGTACGGGCTAGCGGGGGCCTGAGCACAGATACGCAGTATTTT	CASSVATRVRASGGLSTDTQYF
TRBV3-1/TRBV3-2	TRBD1	-	TRBJ1-1	TGTGCCAGCAGCCTCCCGTCAGGGGGCACTGAAGCTTTCTTT	CASSLPSGGTEAFF
TRBV9	TRBD1	-	TRBJ1-4	TGTGCCAGCAGCTACGAGACAGGGGCTGAAAAACTGTTTTTT	CASSYETGAEKLFF
TRBV5-5	TRBD2	-	TRBJ2-5	TGTGCCAGCAGTCCTAGCGGGGTCGGATACCAAGAGACCCAGTACTTC	CASSPSGVGYQETQYF
TRBV7-8	-	-	TRBJ2-7	TGTGCCAGCAGCCCTGAGGCGGGACAGAGCTCTTACGAGCAGTACTTC	CASSPEAGQSSYEQYF
TRBV27	-	once	TRBJ2-7	TGTGCCAGCAGTTTTCGTTCATTGGCCAGTACCTCCTACGAGCAGTACTTC	CASSFRSLASTSYEQYF
TRBV5-1	TRBD1	-	TRBJ2-2	TGCGCCAGCAGCTTACAGGGGGGGAACACCGGGGAGCTGTTTTTT	CASSLQGGNTGELFF
TRBV7-6	TRBD1	-	TRBJ2-5	TGTGCCAGCAGCTTAGGGACAGGGCAAGAGACCCAGTACTTC	CASSLGTGQETQYF
TRBV7-2	-	-	TRBJ1-1	TGTGCCAGCAGCTTAGTGACTCCGGGGGGAGGTGTGAACACTGAAGCTTTCTTT	CASSLVTPGGGVNTEAFF
TRBV7-2	TRBD1	few	TRBJ2-2	TGTGCCAGCAGCGATCGACAGGGGATGGGGGAGCTGTTTTTT	CASSDRQGMGELFF
TRBV7-2	-	-	TRBJ1-4	TGTGCCAGCAGCTTAGGAGCGCCTGAAAAACTGTTTTTT	CASSLGAPEKLFF
TRBV11-2	TRBD1	-	TRBJ1-1	TGTGCCAGCACCGTAGACAGGGTGAACACTGAAGCTTTCTTT	CASTVDRVNTEAFF
TRBV7-2	TRBD2	-	TRBJ2-5	TGTGCCAGCAGCCTACGGGTGGGCGGGGGGCTGGTAAGAGGAGAGACCCAGTACTTC	CASSLRVGGGLVRGETQYF
TRBV9	-	-	TRBJ2-2	TGTGCCAGCAGCGTAGGAGGGGGTGACACCGGGGAGCTGTTTTTT	CASSVGGGDTGELFF